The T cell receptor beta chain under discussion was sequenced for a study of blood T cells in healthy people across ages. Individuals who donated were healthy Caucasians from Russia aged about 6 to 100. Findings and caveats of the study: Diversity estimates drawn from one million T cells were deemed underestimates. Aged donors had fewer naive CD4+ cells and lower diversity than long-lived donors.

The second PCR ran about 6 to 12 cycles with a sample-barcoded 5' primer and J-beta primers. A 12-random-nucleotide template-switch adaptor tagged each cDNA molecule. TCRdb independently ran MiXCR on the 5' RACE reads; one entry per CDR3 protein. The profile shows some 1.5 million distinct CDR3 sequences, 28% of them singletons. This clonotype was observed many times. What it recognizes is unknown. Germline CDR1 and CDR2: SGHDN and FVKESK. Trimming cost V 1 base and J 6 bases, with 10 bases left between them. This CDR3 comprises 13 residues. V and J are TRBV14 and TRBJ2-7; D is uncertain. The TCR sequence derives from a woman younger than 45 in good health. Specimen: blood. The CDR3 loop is CASSQVESLEQYF. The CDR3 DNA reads TGTGCCAGCAGCCAAGTGGAGAGTCTCGAGCAGTACTTC.